One sample yielded the 8 T cell receptor beta chains listed below, sequenced in a study of T cell repertoires in cytomegalovirus infection. TCRdb independently ran MiXCR on the reads; one entry per CDR3 protein. The table lists approximately 320,000 distinct CDR3 sequences, 9% to 9.5% of them singletons, with around 4.5% in the top ten. The sequenced sample consisted of PBMCs. All receptors derive from a human donor in good health (CMV status not recorded). Some clones in this sample may be carry-over from other donors' samples.

This clonotype was seen more than once but under ten times. This chain joins TRBV6-8 and TRBJ2-7; D possibly uses TRBD1 or TRBD2 (5 bases each). The V gene's germline CDR1 is MNHGY and CDR2 SAAAGT. Trimming stripped 0 bases from V and 2 bases from J, with 14 bases between. The length of the CDR3 is 16 residues. CDR3 sequence: CASSYSPGRLTYEQYF. CDR3 nucleotides: TGTGCCAGCAGTTACTCTCCGGGACGGTTAACCTACGAGCAGTACTTC.

There are many counts of this clonotype. The CDR3 reads CASSAQGNNEQFF. The CDR3 coding sequence is TGTGCCAGCAGTGCCCAGGGGAACAATGAGCAGTTCTTC. The chain is built from TRBV12-3 or TRBV12-4 and TRBJ2-1, with D perhaps matching TRBD1 (6 bases). The V and J ends lost 5 bases and 5 bases respectively, with 10 bases between them. This CDR3 region has 13 residues.

The chain is built from TRBV20-1 and TRBJ1-5, with D perhaps matching TRBD1 (5 bases). V lost 2 bases and J 6 bases, leaving 14 bases between the germline ends. CDR1 DFQATT and CDR2 SNEGSKA come from the germline V gene (reference sequence). The CDR3 runs to 14 residues. CDR3 loop: CSARTGRGAQPQHF. CDR3 bases: TGCAGTGCTAGAACCGGTCGCGGGGCTCAGCCCCAGCATTTT.

The genes are TRBV7-8 and TRBJ2-1; 9 nucleotides line up with TRBD1. Germline-derived CDR1 and CDR2 are SGHVS and FQNEAQ. The CDR3 spans 15 residues. J gave up 8 bases and V 0 bases, and 5 bases lay outside the gene matches. CDR3 nucleotide sequence: TGTGCCAGCAGCTTAGCTTGGGACAGGGCTTATGAGCAGTTCTTC. This encodes CASSLAWDRAYEQFF.

The table lists this clonotype with many counts. The chain links TRBV20-1 to TRBJ1-2, with unresolved D. CDR1 is DFQATT, CDR2 SNEGSKA, per germline (reference sequence). The CDR3 totals 14 residues. The V and J ends lost 0 bases and 3 bases respectively, with 11 bases between them. CDR3 bases: TGCAGTGCTAGAGACCTCCTGACTGACTATGGCTACACCTTC. Its protein product is CSARDLLTDYGYTF.

The V gene is TRBV24-1, the J gene TRBJ2-5; tentative D call: TRBD1 (7 bases). Germline V gene data show CDR1 as KGHDR and CDR2 as SFDVKD. Trimming took 4 bases from V and 4 from J, leaving 18 bases between them. The CDR3 has 16 residues. The CDR3 here is CATSEPAAGGRETQYF. In nucleotides, the CDR3 is TGTGCCACCAGTGAGCCGGCAGCAGGGGGGCGAGAGACCCAGTACTTC.

The J gene is TRBJ1-2, the V gene TRBV7-2; D is undetermined. Germline-derived CDR1 and CDR2 are SGHTA and FQGNSA. V lost 5 bases, J lost 1 base, and 8 bases lay in between. The CDR3 length is 13 residues. The CDR3 bases are TGTGCCAGCAGCCCCGCAGTTAACTATGGCTACACCTTC. This encodes CASSPAVNYGYTF.

This clonotype was counted only a few times. This chain links TRBV6-1 with TRBJ2-3; maybe TRBD2 (7 bases). The germline CDR1 and CDR2 sequences are MNHNS and SASEGT. The CDR3 runs to 16 residues. The V and J ends lost 6 bases and 4 bases respectively, with 20 bases between them. CDR3 loop: CASSNWGGGSSDTQYF. In DNA form, the CDR3 reads TGTGCCAGCAGCAACTGGGGGGGGGGCAGTTCAGATACGCAGTATTTT.